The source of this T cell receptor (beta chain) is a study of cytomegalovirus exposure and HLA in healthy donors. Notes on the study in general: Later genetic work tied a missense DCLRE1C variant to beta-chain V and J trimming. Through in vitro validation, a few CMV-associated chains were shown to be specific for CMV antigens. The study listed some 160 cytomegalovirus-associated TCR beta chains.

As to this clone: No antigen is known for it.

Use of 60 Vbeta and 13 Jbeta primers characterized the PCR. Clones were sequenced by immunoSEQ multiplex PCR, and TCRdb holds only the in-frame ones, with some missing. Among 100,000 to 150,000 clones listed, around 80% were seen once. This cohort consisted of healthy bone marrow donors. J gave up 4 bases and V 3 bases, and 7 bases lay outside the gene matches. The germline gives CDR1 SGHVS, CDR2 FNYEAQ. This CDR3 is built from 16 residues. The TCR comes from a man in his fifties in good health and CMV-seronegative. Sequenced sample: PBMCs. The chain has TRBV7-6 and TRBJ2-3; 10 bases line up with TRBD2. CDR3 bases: TGTGCCAGCAGCTTGCTGCTAGCGGGGGACTCAGATACGCAGTATTTT. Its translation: CASSLLLAGDSDTQYF.